These T cell receptor beta chains were read from a single sample in a study of blood T cell repertoires in COVID-19. Libraries were prepared by immunoSEQ multiplex PCR; TCRdb keeps only in-frame clonotypes and omits some of them. Among some 200,000 clones, approximately 82% were seen once, and the ten largest hold less than 15%. Source material: peripheral blood. The receptors come from a human donor in a cohort sampled during active COVID-19. Each CDR3 is given with its conserved first and last residue. Each record gives: V gene, D gene, clone size, J gene, CDR3 DNA, CDR3 protein. D genes are given only for firm matches. The size entry is marked missing in some rows and otherwise reads once, few, many or a size class.

v_gene: TRBV27; d_gene: TRBD1; abundance: -; j_gene: TRBJ2-7; CDR3nt: TGTGCCAGCAGTTCGCCCGGGACAGCCTCCTACGAGCAGTACTTC; CDR3aa: CASSSPGTASYEQYF
v_gene: TRBV30; d_gene: -; abundance: -; j_gene: TRBJ1-5; CDR3nt: TGTGCCTGGACCTCGGGAAGCAATCAGCCCCAGCATTTT; CDR3aa: CAWTSGSNQPQHF
v_gene: TRBV6-9; d_gene: TRBD1; abundance: -; j_gene: TRBJ1-1; CDR3nt: TGTGCCAGCAGTCGGACAGGGGCTGAAGCTTTCTTT; CDR3aa: CASSRTGAEAFF
v_gene: TRBV2; d_gene: -; abundance: -; j_gene: TRBJ2-7; CDR3nt: TGTGCCAGCATATTGGTAGCGGACGATCCCTACGAGCAGTACTTC; CDR3aa: CASILVADDPYEQYF
v_gene: TRBV5-1; d_gene: -; abundance: -; j_gene: TRBJ1-6; CDR3nt: TGCGCCAGCAGCGGCAGCGGAAACTATAATTCACCCCTCCACTTT; CDR3aa: CASSGSGNYNSPLHF
v_gene: TRBV2; d_gene: TRBD2; abundance: -; j_gene: TRBJ2-3; CDR3nt: TGTGCCAGCTTTGTTTCCCGACTAGCGGGAGCGGCAGATACGCAGTATTTT; CDR3aa: CASFVSRLAGAADTQYF
v_gene: TRBV19; d_gene: TRBD1; abundance: -; j_gene: TRBJ2-1; CDR3nt: TGTGCCAGTAGGCCGTCCGGGACAGGGGTTTTCAGCTCCTACAATGAGCAGTTCTTC; CDR3aa: CASRPSGTGVFSSYNEQFF
v_gene: TRBV7-6; d_gene: -; abundance: once; j_gene: TRBJ2-7; CDR3nt: TGTGCCAGCAGCTTACCAGGGTTCGAGCAGTACTTC; CDR3aa: CASSLPGFEQYF
v_gene: TRBV19; d_gene: -; abundance: -; j_gene: TRBJ2-1; CDR3nt: TGTGCCAGTAGTATAGTAAAAGGGGCGCTCAATGAGCAGTTCTTC; CDR3aa: CASSIVKGALNEQFF
v_gene: TRBV3-1/TRBV3-2; d_gene: TRBD2; abundance: -; j_gene: TRBJ2-7; CDR3nt: TGTGCCAGCAGCCTTGGGGCGGGAGGGGTCGAGCAGTACTTC; CDR3aa: CASSLGAGGVEQYF
v_gene: TRBV7-2; d_gene: -; abundance: -; j_gene: TRBJ2-3; CDR3nt: TGTGCCAGCAGCTTACCGAACACACTAGGGTTCTTAGATACGCAGTATTTT; CDR3aa: CASSLPNTLGFLDTQYF
v_gene: TRBV6-5; d_gene: TRBD2; abundance: -; j_gene: TRBJ2-7; CDR3nt: TGTGCCAGCAGTTACGTTCCGGGACTAAGAACCTACGAGCAGTACTTC; CDR3aa: CASSYVPGLRTYEQYF
v_gene: TRBV19; d_gene: -; abundance: -; j_gene: TRBJ2-2; CDR3nt: TGTGCCAGTAGTAAGGACAGAGTGGCCGGGGAGCTGTTTTTT; CDR3aa: CASSKDRVAGELFF
v_gene: TRBV19; d_gene: -; abundance: -; j_gene: TRBJ1-1; CDR3nt: TGTGCCAGTAAATATTCGGGGAGCTTGAACACTGAAGCTTTCTTT; CDR3aa: CASKYSGSLNTEAFF
v_gene: TRBV12-3/TRBV12-4; d_gene: -; abundance: -; j_gene: TRBJ1-2; CDR3nt: TGTGCCAGCAGCTTGAACCGGGGCTACACCTTC; CDR3aa: CASSLNRGYTF
v_gene: TRBV29-1; d_gene: TRBD1; abundance: -; j_gene: TRBJ2-5; CDR3nt: TGCAGCGTGACAGGGGGCTGGCAAGAGACCCAGTACTTC; CDR3aa: CSVTGGWQETQYF
v_gene: TRBV7-6; d_gene: -; abundance: once; j_gene: TRBJ2-3; CDR3nt: TGTGCCAGCAGTCTCAACAGCCTGGGAGATACGCAGTATTTT; CDR3aa: CASSLNSLGDTQYF
v_gene: TRBV5-1; d_gene: -; abundance: -; j_gene: TRBJ1-1; CDR3nt: TGCGCCAGCAGCTGGGGACACGGGAACACTGAAGCTTTCTTT; CDR3aa: CASSWGHGNTEAFF
v_gene: TRBV5-4; d_gene: TRBD2; abundance: -; j_gene: TRBJ2-2; CDR3nt: TGTGCCAGCAGCTTGCTAGCGGGAGGAACGAGGGGCGGGGAGCTGTTTTTT; CDR3aa: CASSLLAGGTRGGELFF
v_gene: TRBV19; d_gene: TRBD1; abundance: -; j_gene: TRBJ1-5; CDR3nt: TGTGCCAGTAGCTTAGGGACAGGGCTTCAGCCCCAGCATTTT; CDR3aa: CASSLGTGLQPQHF
v_gene: TRBV5-4; d_gene: -; abundance: many; j_gene: TRBJ2-1; CDR3nt: TGTGCCAGCAGCTTAGGAGGCCTGTCCTCCTACAATGAGCAGTTCTTC; CDR3aa: CASSLGGLSSYNEQFF
v_gene: TRBV18; d_gene: -; abundance: -; j_gene: TRBJ2-1; CDR3nt: TGTGCCAGCTCACCCAGTGACAGTGGATACCTAAATAATGAGCAGTTCTTC; CDR3aa: CASSPSDSGYLNNEQFF
v_gene: TRBV4-2; d_gene: TRBD2; abundance: -; j_gene: TRBJ2-1; CDR3nt: TGTGCCAGCAGCCCCTTTCCTAGCGGGAGGTACAATGAGCAGTTCTTC; CDR3aa: CASSPFPSGRYNEQFF
v_gene: TRBV11-2; d_gene: TRBD2; abundance: once; j_gene: TRBJ2-5; CDR3nt: TGTGCCAGCAGCTTAGCGGGAGGGCCTAAGGAGACCCAGTACTTC; CDR3aa: CASSLAGGPKETQYF
v_gene: TRBV13; d_gene: -; abundance: -; j_gene: TRBJ2-1; CDR3nt: TGTGCCAGCAGCTTAAAGACAGTCCTCACGACCAATGAGCAGTTCTTC; CDR3aa: CASSLKTVLTTNEQFF
v_gene: TRBV6-5; d_gene: TRBD1; abundance: once; j_gene: TRBJ2-1; CDR3nt: TGTGCCAGCAGTTCGTCGGGACAGTCGTACAATGAGCAGTTCTTC; CDR3aa: CASSSSGQSYNEQFF
v_gene: TRBV7-8; d_gene: -; abundance: -; j_gene: TRBJ2-7; CDR3nt: TGTGCCAGCAGCTTACAATACGAGCAGTACTTC; CDR3aa: CASSLQYEQYF
v_gene: TRBV6-6; d_gene: TRBD1; abundance: -; j_gene: TRBJ1-1; CDR3nt: TGTGCCAGCAGTTACGCCAGGGGGCCGGGGAACACTGAAGCTTTCTTT; CDR3aa: CASSYARGPGNTEAFF
v_gene: TRBV6-5; d_gene: TRBD1; abundance: many; j_gene: TRBJ1-5; CDR3nt: TGTGCCAGCAGCTTCACAGGGGTGGCCAATCAGCCCCAGCATTTT; CDR3aa: CASSFTGVANQPQHF
v_gene: TRBV18; d_gene: TRBD2; abundance: -; j_gene: TRBJ2-5; CDR3nt: TGTGCCAGCTCACGAACGAGCGGGATCCAAGAGACCCAGTACTTC; CDR3aa: CASSRTSGIQETQYF
v_gene: TRBV11-2; d_gene: -; abundance: few; j_gene: TRBJ2-2; CDR3nt: TGTGCCAGCAGCTTAGTGGGCAGGACAGAGCGAAACACCGGGGAGCTGTTTTTT; CDR3aa: CASSLVGRTERNTGELFF
v_gene: TRBV3-1/TRBV3-2; d_gene: TRBD2; abundance: -; j_gene: TRBJ2-1; CDR3nt: TGTGCCAGCAGCAAGTCCCTAGCGGGAGGGCCTCTGAATGAGCAGTTCTTC; CDR3aa: CASSKSLAGGPLNEQFF
v_gene: TRBV18; d_gene: TRBD2; abundance: -; j_gene: TRBJ2-1; CDR3nt: TGTGCCAGCTCACCACTTGTGGGACTAGCGGGCAATGAGCAGTTCTTC; CDR3aa: CASSPLVGLAGNEQFF
v_gene: TRBV7-9; d_gene: -; abundance: -; j_gene: TRBJ1-2; CDR3nt: TGTGCCAGCAGCTTTTTCGGCGGTACTAACTATGGCTACACCTTC; CDR3aa: CASSFFGGTNYGYTF
v_gene: TRBV6-1; d_gene: -; abundance: -; j_gene: TRBJ2-1; CDR3nt: TGTGCCAGCAGTGTATCCGGGACAAGCTCCTACAATGAGCAGTTCTTC; CDR3aa: CASSVSGTSSYNEQFF
v_gene: TRBV30; d_gene: -; abundance: -; j_gene: TRBJ1-6; CDR3nt: TGTGCCTGGAGTGCGGACAGAAAACGGCCCCACTTT; CDR3aa: CAWSADRKRPHF
v_gene: TRBV10-2; d_gene: -; abundance: -; j_gene: TRBJ2-7; CDR3nt: TGCGCCAGCAGTTCCTCTAACGAGCAGTACTTC; CDR3aa: CASSSSNEQYF
v_gene: TRBV30; d_gene: TRBD2; abundance: -; j_gene: TRBJ2-3; CDR3nt: TGTTCCCTTAGCGGGCGGGATCTATACACAGATACGCAGTATTTT; CDR3aa: CSLSGRDLYTDTQYF
v_gene: TRBV11-2; d_gene: -; abundance: -; j_gene: TRBJ2-5; CDR3nt: TGTGCCAGCAGCCCGCAAAGCGGACTGGGGGGAGAGACCCAGTACTTC; CDR3aa: CASSPQSGLGGETQYF
v_gene: TRBV14; d_gene: TRBD2; abundance: -; j_gene: TRBJ2-1; CDR3nt: TGTGCCAGCAGCCCCACCCTAGCGGGAGCCAACAATGAGCAGTTCTTC; CDR3aa: CASSPTLAGANNEQFF
v_gene: TRBV28; d_gene: -; abundance: -; j_gene: TRBJ1-1; CDR3nt: TGTGCCAGCAGTTCGTACTCCAGGGGCACCATGAACACTGAAGCTTTCTTT; CDR3aa: CASSSYSRGTMNTEAFF
v_gene: TRBV18; d_gene: -; abundance: -; j_gene: TRBJ2-1; CDR3nt: TGTGCCAGCTCCCTCTTGGTTGCAGGGGCCAATGAGCAGTTCTTC; CDR3aa: CASSLLVAGANEQFF